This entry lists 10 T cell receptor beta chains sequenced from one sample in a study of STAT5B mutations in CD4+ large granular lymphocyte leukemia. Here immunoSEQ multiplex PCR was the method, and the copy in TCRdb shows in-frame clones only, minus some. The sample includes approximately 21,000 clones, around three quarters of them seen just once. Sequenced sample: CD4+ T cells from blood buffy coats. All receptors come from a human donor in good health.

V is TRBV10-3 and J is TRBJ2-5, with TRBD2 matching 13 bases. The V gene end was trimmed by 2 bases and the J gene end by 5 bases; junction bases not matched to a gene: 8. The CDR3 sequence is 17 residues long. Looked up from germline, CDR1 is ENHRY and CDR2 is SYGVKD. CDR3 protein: CAISEPAGLAGVETQYF. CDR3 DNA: TGTGCCATCAGTGAGCCTGCCGGACTAGCGGGAGTTGAGACCCAGTACTTC.

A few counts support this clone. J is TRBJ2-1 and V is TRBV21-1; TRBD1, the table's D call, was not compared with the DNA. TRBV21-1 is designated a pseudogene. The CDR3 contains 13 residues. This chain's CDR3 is CASSNKRSGEQFF. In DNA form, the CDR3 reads TGTGCCAGCAGCAATAAACGGTCAGGTGAGCAGTTCTTC.

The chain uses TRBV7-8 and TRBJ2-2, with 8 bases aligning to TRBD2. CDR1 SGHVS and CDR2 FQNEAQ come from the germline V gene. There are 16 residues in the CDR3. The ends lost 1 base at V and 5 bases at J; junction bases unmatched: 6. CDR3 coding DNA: TGTGCCAGCAGCTTAGTATCGGGGGGGGTAACCGGGGAGCTGTTTTTT. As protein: CASSLVSGGVTGELFF.

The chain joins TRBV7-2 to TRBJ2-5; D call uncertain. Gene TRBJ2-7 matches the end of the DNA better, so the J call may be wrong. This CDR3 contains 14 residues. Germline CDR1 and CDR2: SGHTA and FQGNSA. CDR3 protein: CASSLDPSSYEQYF. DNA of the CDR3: TGTGCCAGCAGCTTAGACCCTAGCTCCTACGAGCAGTACTTC.

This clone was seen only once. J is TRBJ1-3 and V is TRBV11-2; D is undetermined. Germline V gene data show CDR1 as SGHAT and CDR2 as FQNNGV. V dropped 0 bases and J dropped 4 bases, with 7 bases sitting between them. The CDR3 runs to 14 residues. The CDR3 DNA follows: TGTGCCAGCAGCTTAGATAACGGGGGAAACACCATATATTTT. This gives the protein CASSLDNGGNTIYF.

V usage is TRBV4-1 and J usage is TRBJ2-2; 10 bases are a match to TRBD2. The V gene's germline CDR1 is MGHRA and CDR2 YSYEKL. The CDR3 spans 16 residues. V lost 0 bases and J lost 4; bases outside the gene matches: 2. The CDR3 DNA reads TGCGCCAGCAGCCAAGAAGCGGGAGGGGTCACCGGGGAGCTGTTTTTT. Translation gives CASSQEAGGVTGELFF.

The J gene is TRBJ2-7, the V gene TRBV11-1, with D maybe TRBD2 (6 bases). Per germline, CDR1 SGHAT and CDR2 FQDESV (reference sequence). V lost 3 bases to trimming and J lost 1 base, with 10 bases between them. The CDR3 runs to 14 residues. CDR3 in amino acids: CASSLRTTSYEQYF. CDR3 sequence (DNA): TGTGCCAGCAGCTTGCGGACTACGTCCTACGAGCAGTACTTC.

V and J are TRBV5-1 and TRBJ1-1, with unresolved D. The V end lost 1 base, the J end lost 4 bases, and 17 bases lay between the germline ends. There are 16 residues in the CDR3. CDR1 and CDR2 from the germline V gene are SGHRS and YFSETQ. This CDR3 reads CASSLMGTVKGTEAFF. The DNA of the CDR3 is TGCGCCAGCAGCTTGATGGGAACCGTCAAAGGCACTGAAGCTTTCTTT.

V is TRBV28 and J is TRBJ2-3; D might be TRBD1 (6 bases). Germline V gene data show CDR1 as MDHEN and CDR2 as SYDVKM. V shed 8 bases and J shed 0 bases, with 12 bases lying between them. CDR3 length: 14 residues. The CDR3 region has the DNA TGTGCCAGCCGCCCCGGGACAAGCACAGATACGCAGTATTTT. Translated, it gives CASRPGTSTDTQYF.

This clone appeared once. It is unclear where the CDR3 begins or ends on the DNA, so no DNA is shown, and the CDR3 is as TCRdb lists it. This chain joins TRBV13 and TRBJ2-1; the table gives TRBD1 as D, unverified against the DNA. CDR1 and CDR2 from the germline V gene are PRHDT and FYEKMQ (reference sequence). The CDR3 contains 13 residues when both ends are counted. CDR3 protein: CASSSRDTLLLFF.